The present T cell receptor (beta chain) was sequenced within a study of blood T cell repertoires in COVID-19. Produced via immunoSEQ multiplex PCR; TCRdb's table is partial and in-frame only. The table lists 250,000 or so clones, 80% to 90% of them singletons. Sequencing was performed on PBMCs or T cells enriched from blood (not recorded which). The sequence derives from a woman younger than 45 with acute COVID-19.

The CDR3 protein is CASSIHKQGRDNEKLFF. The DNA for the CDR3 is TGTGCCAGTAGTATCCATAAACAGGGGAGAGATAATGAAAAACTGTTTTTT. This rearrangement joins TRBV19 to TRBJ1-4; 7 bases are a match to TRBD1. The length of the CDR3 is 17 residues. V was pared by 3 bases and J by 4 bases, with 11 bases of the junction left unmatched. Germline loops: CDR1 LNHDA, CDR2 SQIVND (reference sequence).